This record concerns one TCR beta chain sequence. Its cognate antigen is unknown. cDNA libraries for TCR beta contained unique molecular identifiers. One entry per CDR3 protein results from TCRdb running MiXCR on the PCR reads. Among hundreds of thousands of distinct CDR3 sequences listed, about 40% were seen once. The source of the sample is a study of post-analysis software for immune sequencing data. Points from the study as a whole: Elevated frequency relative to controls characterized four to six TRBV segments in patients, TRBV5-6, TRBV5-1 and TRBV20-1 among them.

Germline-derived CDR1 and CDR2 are SGHAT and FQNNGV. The V end was cut by 3 bases, the J end by 4 bases, with 18 bases between. There are 16 residues in the CDR3. The chain couples TRBV11-2 to TRBJ1-2; D gene unclear. This sequence was found in a girl aged 2 to 10 with multiple sclerosis. Sample: blood. As DNA, the CDR3 is TGTGCCAGCAGCTTGCTGGGTACAGTGACTTCCTATGGCTACACCTTC. It translates to CASSLLGTVTSYGYTF. Together with reference TRBV11-2 and TRBJ1-2, the CDR3 gives the full variable domain: EAGVAQSPRYKIIEKRQSVAFWCNPISGHATLYWYQQILGQGPKLLIQFQNNGVVDDSQLPKDRFSAERLKGVDSTLKIQPAKLEDSAVYLCASSLLGTVTSYGYTFGSGTRLTVV.